The rows below give T cell receptor beta chains drawn from one sample of a study of T cells after yellow fever vaccination. TCRdb fed the 5' RACE reads into MiXCR, producing one record per CDR3 protein. The sample holds about 300,000 distinct CDR3 sequences; around 6.8% are singletons and the top ten take 15% to 20%. The sample in question was PBMCs, obtained around 45 days after the first yellow fever vaccination. Receptors originate from a man between 18 and 35 years old who received the YFV17D yellow fever vaccine. CDR3s include the opening cysteine and the closing phenylalanine or tryptophan.

TRBJ2-1 TRBV4-3 CASSHGLGKQFF
TRBJ1-1 TRBV7-2 CASSLTGVNTEAFF
TRBJ2-5 TRBV7-2 CASSLGASGGWETQYF
TRBJ2-2 TRBV14 CASSQYSENTGELFF
TRBJ2-5 TRBV6-2/TRBV6-3 CASIDRAWAQETQYF
TRBJ2-2 TRBV5-1 CASSLETWGGELFF
TRBJ2-5 TRBV29-1 CSGGFEETQYF
TRBJ2-7 TRBV23-1 CASSQFRSGTGNYEQYF
TRBJ1-5 TRBV5-6 CASSSTSSNQPQHF
TRBJ2-7 TRBV5-4 CASSFGTAYEQYF
TRBJ1-2 TRBV9 CASSVKGQGDRDYGYTF
TRBJ1-1 TRBV18 CASSPFQENTEAFF
TRBJ2-3 TRBV5-6 CASSLGRSTDTQYF
TRBJ1-1 TRBV4-2 CASSRGQGGNTEAFF
TRBJ1-1 TRBV29-1 CSTGFLGSTEAFF
TRBJ2-4 TRBV20-1 CSAANWPGQINIQYF
TRBJ1-3 TRBV28 CASSLAVRSGNTIYF
TRBJ2-7 TRBV4-2 CASSQETSGGYEQYF
TRBJ2-3 TRBV12-3/TRBV12-4 CASSRRLTDTQYF
TRBJ2-1 TRBV4-1 CASSQDHAGGLNEQFF
TRBJ1-1 TRBV14 CASSQAGLRGTEAFF
TRBJ2-7 TRBV5-1 CASSLAARSGRSYEQYF
TRBJ2-3 TRBV7-9 CARGSTGNTDTQYF
TRBJ1-1 TRBV7-9 CASSLARRGEAFF
TRBJ1-6 TRBV21-1 CASSQGFNNSPLHF
TRBJ2-7 TRBV5-1 CASSLALPGQGYYEQYF